The next 7 T cell receptor beta chains were all read from a single sample in a study of T cells in Graves' hyperthyroidism and ophthalmopathy. Researchers amplified the TCR beta CDR3 regions from RNA transcripts. A first-round RT-PCR of the TCR CDR3 used the HTBI primer set. Each CDR3 protein is one row after TCRdb ran MiXCR on the multiplex PCR reads. Of fewer than 400,000 distinct CDR3 sequences in the sample, roughly 15% are singletons; the top ten hold roughly a third. The sequenced sample was blood. These receptors originate from a man under 40 with Graves' hyperthyroidism.

The table lists this clonotype with a few counts. The chain couples TRBV4-1 to TRBJ2-7; D not certain. The germline CDR1 and CDR2 sequences are MGHRA and YSYEKL. The V and J ends lost 0 bases and 2 bases respectively, with 14 bases between them. The CDR3 has 16 amino acids. The CDR3 loop reads CASSQELGSWAYEQYF. The CDR3, as DNA: TGCGCCAGCAGCCAAGAACTTGGTAGTTGGGCCTACGAGCAGTACTTC.

There are many counts of this clonotype. This chain connects TRBV2 to TRBJ2-3; a possible D gene is TRBD1 (7 bases). CDR1 and CDR2 (germline): SNHLY, FYNNEI. V shed 8 bases and J shed 5 bases, with 17 bases lying between them. The CDR3 has 14 amino acids. CDR3 protein: CASSAGRGEDTQYF. In DNA form, the CDR3 reads TGTGCCAGCTCGGCCGGCAGGGGGGAAGATACGCAGTATTTT. Full variable domain (rest looked up from reference TRBV2 and TRBJ2-3): EPEVTQTPSHQVTQMGQEVILRCVPISNHLYFYWYRQILGQKVEFLVSFYNNEISEKSEIFDDQFSVERPDGSNFTLKIRSTKLEDSAMYFCASSAGRGEDTQYFGPGTRLTVL.

There are many counts of this clonotype. V gene TRBV3-1 combines with J gene TRBJ2-3; 7 bases fit TRBD1. Trimming cost V 1 base and J 4 bases; bases outside gene matches: 5. CDR1 and CDR2 (germline): LGHDT, YNNKEL (reference sequence). The CDR3 consists of 15 residues. CDR3 bases: TGTGCCAGCAGCCAAGGACAGGGAAGGGCAGATACGCAGTATTTT. Encoded protein: CASSQGQGRADTQYF.

The sample holds a few counts of this clonotype. V and J are TRBV24-1 and TRBJ2-6; D perhaps matches TRBD1 (5 bases). The CDR3 is made up of 14 amino acids. Germline-derived CDR1 and CDR2 are KGHDR and SFDVKD. Trimming took off 8 bases at V and 3 bases at J, with 10 bases between the two ends. The CDR3 protein is CATTGTGGANVLTF. The CDR3 DNA sequence: TGTGCCACCACCGGTACAGGTGGGGCCAACGTCCTGACTTTC.

This clonotype was observed many times. This chain uses TRBV7-8 with TRBJ2-7; 8 nucleotides line up with TRBD1. In germline, CDR1 is SGHVS, CDR2 FQNEAQ. This CDR3 contains 13 residues. Trimming cost V 5 bases and J 6 bases; bases outside gene matches: 6. The CDR3 loop reads CASSRRGTGEQYF. The CDR3 DNA is TGTGCCAGCAGCCGTAGGGGGACAGGCGAGCAGTACTTC.

This clonotype occurred a few times. This chain links TRBV6-1 with TRBJ2-1; D not resolved. Trimming took off 6 bases at V and 9 bases at J, with 21 bases between the two ends. The germline CDR1 and CDR2 sequences are MNHNS and SASEGT. The CDR3 spans 15 residues. CDR3: CASSKLPAMVSEQFF. In DNA, the CDR3 is TGTGCCAGCAGCAAACTCCCAGCAATGGTCAGTGAGCAGTTCTTC.

This clonotype was detected a few times. This sequence joins TRBV4-2 and TRBJ1-2; possibly TRBD1 for D (5 bases). The CDR3 contains 14 residues. Germline V CDR1 and CDR2: LGHNA, YNFKEQ. V lost 1 base, J lost 8 bases, and 14 bases lay in between. Here the CDR3 reads CASSQARDLGGYTF. The DNA for the CDR3 is TGTGCCAGCAGCCAAGCCCGGGACCTCGGGGGCTACACCTTC.